This entry features one TCR beta chain sequence. This sample also contains other DNA sequences that code for the same CDR3. The germline gives CDR1 SGDLS, CDR2 YYNGEE. The CDR3 has 14 amino acids. The V end lost 0 bases, the J end lost 0 bases, and 6 bases lay between the germline ends. Original handling: Quantification of nucleated cells was approximated via reference gene primer amplification. Sequencing used immunoSEQ multiplex PCR; TCRdb keeps in-frame clones, though not all of them. V and J calls plus clone size are reproduced from that table; the DNA served to infer D and trimming. Among approximately 250,000 clones listed, about nine tenths were seen once. The data are from a study of blood T cell repertoires in COVID-19. Study details: Material from acute and convalescent COVID-19 was sourced from the United States, Italy and Spain. PBMCs, B-cell-depleted T cells, or T cells provided the cDNA or gDNA that made up the material.

The chain combines TRBV9 with TRBJ1-1, with no clear D. The receptor was isolated from a man aged 35 to 55 with active or convalescent COVID-19. The sequencing sample was made of peripheral blood. The chain's CDR3 is CASSVDTVNTEAFF. Written as DNA, the CDR3 is TGTGCCAGCAGCGTAGACACCGTGAACACTGAAGCTTTCTTT.